This TCR beta chain emerged from a study of T-cell memory formation after mild COVID-19. Study background: In these data, TCR clusters were largely donor specific. Study observations and caveats: Clones that contracted from day 15 to 85 were balanced CD4/CD8, while later expanders leaned CD4+. Memory sampled before infection contained some responding clones, suggesting cross-reactive memory joined. Still unconfirmed is whether the second-wave clones peaking on day 37 recognized SARS-CoV-2.

CDR3 length: 14 amino acids. Germline CDR1 SQVTM, CDR2 ANQGSEA. V lost 4 bases, J lost 0 bases, and 10 bases lay in between. As to this clonotype: The antigen remains undetermined.

One entry per CDR3 protein, called by TCRdb with MiXCR from the 5' RACE reads. The sample yields some 450,000 distinct CDR3 sequences, roughly 18% seen once. This TCR was sampled from a man between 18 and 29 years old who had mild COVID-19 (a few samples of this study predate the infection). Cell type and time point are not known. The sequencing input was PBMCs or a T cell subset sorted from them (not recorded which). The V call is TRBV29-1, the J call TRBJ2-1; the D is unclear. The CDR3 protein is CSVAQVSSYNEQFF. The CDR3 DNA is TGCAGCGTTGCCCAGGTCAGCTCCTACAATGAGCAGTTCTTC.